These T cell receptor beta chains were read from a single sample in a study of OX40 agonist ivuxolimab in advanced cancers. Sequenced by immunoSEQ multiplex PCR; TCRdb stores in-frame clones only, minus some. The data show around 81,000 clones, with 85% to 90% seen just once and roughly 0.98% held by the top ten. The sample in question was CD4+ or CD8+ T cells sorted from blood, obtained in a trial of the OX40 agonist ivuxolimab. The origin of the receptors is an adult with an advanced solid tumor such as melanoma, head and neck, liver or kidney cancer. Each CDR3 is given with its conserved first and last residue. Fields, in order: CDR3 DNA, CDR3 protein, D gene, clone size, J gene, V gene. The D gene is left open where the match is weak. Only some rows state a clone size, as once, few, many or a class for expanded clones.

TGTGCCAGCAGCTTTGAGGGGATTGATGGCTACACCTTC | CASSFEGIDGYTF | . | . | TRBJ1-2 | TRBV7-9
TGTGCCAGCAGCAGACTGACAGCCTCAAGCTACACCTTC | CASSRLTASSYTF | . | . | TRBJ1-2 | TRBV14
TGTGCCAGCAGCCCACGGTTAGCGGGAGTGGGGAAAGAGACCCAGTACTTC | CASSPRLAGVGKETQYF | TRBD2 | . | TRBJ2-5 | TRBV9
TGTGCCAGCTCTCCCTCGGGGGCCAAAAACATTCAGTACTTC | CASSPSGAKNIQYF | . | . | TRBJ2-4 | TRBV28
TGCGCCAGCAGACGCGCGGGGGGCCGAGACACAGATACGCAGTATTTT | CASRRAGGRDTDTQYF | TRBD2 | . | TRBJ2-3 | TRBV4-1
TGTGCCAGCAGCGAACTAGCGGGGGCCTACAATGAGCAGTTCTTC | CASSELAGAYNEQFF | TRBD2 | . | TRBJ2-1 | TRBV6-1
TGTGCCAGCAGAGACACAGGGAGGTCCTACGAGCAGTACTTC | CASRDTGRSYEQYF | . | . | TRBJ2-7 | TRBV25-1
TGTGCCACGCACACCCTACAGGGGGCCAACAATCAGCCCCAGCATTTT | CATHTLQGANNQPQHF | TRBD1 | . | TRBJ1-5 | TRBV6-6
TGTGCCAGCAGCCAAGACGGGGCGGGCTTCAATCAGCCCCAGCATTTT | CASSQDGAGFNQPQHF | . | few | TRBJ1-5 | TRBV4-2
TGCGCCAGCAGCTTCAGGGGGGAGACCCAGTACTTC | CASSFRGETQYF | TRBD1 | . | TRBJ2-5 | TRBV5-1
TGCGCCAGCAGCCCGAGTAGCGGGATCTTGTACGGGGAGCTGTTTTTT | CASSPSSGILYGELFF | TRBD2 | . | TRBJ2-2 | TRBV5-1
TGTGCCAGCAGCCTGACCGGTTATCAAGATACGCAGTATTTT | CASSLTGYQDTQYF | . | . | TRBJ2-3 | TRBV5-6
TGTGCCAGCAGGCAACCCGGGACAGGGGGATACGAGCAGTACTTC | CASRQPGTGGYEQYF | TRBD1 | . | TRBJ2-7 | TRBV28
TGTGCCAGCAGACTCGACATAATTAATGGCTACACCTTC | CASRLDIINGYTF | . | . | TRBJ1-2 | TRBV6-1
TGTGCCAGCAGTGACGACAGGACAACACTATATACGCAGTATTTT | CASSDDRTTLYTQYF | . | . | TRBJ2-3 | TRBV7-2
TGTGCCAGCAGTTTGGGGAGTGAAGCTTTCTTT | CASSLGSEAFF | . | . | TRBJ1-1 | TRBV6-5
TGCGCCAGCAGCCCCCAGGGACAGGGACAGACCGGGGAGCTGTTTTTT | CASSPQGQGQTGELFF | TRBD1 | . | TRBJ2-2 | TRBV5-1
TGCGCCAGCAGCTTGGACAGGGGCACAGATACGCAGTATTTT | CASSLDRGTDTQYF | . | once | TRBJ2-3 | TRBV5-1
TGTGCCAGCAGTGTGGGGATCCCGACCTACAATGAGCAGTTCTTC | CASSVGIPTYNEQFF | . | . | TRBJ2-1 | TRBV2
TGTGCCAGCAGCTCCCTTCGCGGGAGTAACGAGCAGTACTTC | CASSSLRGSNEQYF | TRBD2 | . | TRBJ2-7 | TRBV7-2
TGTGCCAGCAGCTTATCTACAGGGACAGCTTACAATGAGCAGTTCTTC | CASSLSTGTAYNEQFF | TRBD1 | . | TRBJ2-1 | TRBV7-3
TGTGCCAGCAGTAACCGGGACAGGGGTTGGGATGAGCAGTTCTTC | CASSNRDRGWDEQFF | TRBD1 | . | TRBJ2-1 | TRBV6-1
TGTGCCATCAGTGGTCTAGCGGTCTACGAGCAGTACTTC | CAISGLAVYEQYF | TRBD2 | . | TRBJ2-7 | TRBV10-3
TGTGCCACTGGACGACAGGAGAATCAGCCCCAGCATTTT | CATGRQENQPQHF | . | . | TRBJ1-5 | TRBV19
TGCGCCAGCATCGCCGGGACAGGGGGCACAGATACGCAGTATTTT | CASIAGTGGTDTQYF | TRBD1 | . | TRBJ2-3 | TRBV5-1
TGTGCCAGCTCACCGGGGCAGGGGGCGAGTTATGAGCAGTTCTTC | CASSPGQGASYEQFF | TRBD1 | . | TRBJ2-1 | TRBV18
TGTGCCAGCAGTTCGCGACTAGCGGGAGCCCTAGATACGCAGTATTTT | CASSSRLAGALDTQYF | TRBD2 | . | TRBJ2-3 | TRBV28
TGTGCCAGCAGCCGACCTGGATCGAACACTGAAGCTTTCTTT | CASSRPGSNTEAFF | . | . | TRBJ1-1 | TRBV14
TGTGCCAGCAGTTACTCAGGAAATGAAAAACTGTTTTTT | CASSYSGNEKLFF | . | . | TRBJ1-4 | TRBV6-5
TGTGCCAGCAGTTTGAAGGGAATGACGGCTTTCTTT | CASSLKGMTAFF | . | . | TRBJ1-1 | TRBV28
TGTGCCAGCTCACCCTTTGTAGCCGATGGGGCCAATGAGCAGTTCTTC | CASSPFVADGANEQFF | . | . | TRBJ2-1 | TRBV18
TGCGCCAGCAGCCAAGCGGGACTAGCGGGAGGTCGGGGACCGGGGGAGCTGTTTTTT | CASSQAGLAGGRGPGELFF | TRBD2 | . | TRBJ2-2 | TRBV4-1
TGCGCCAGCAGACTAGCGGGAGCTTCCACAGATACGCAGTATTTT | CASRLAGASTDTQYF | TRBD2 | . | TRBJ2-3 | TRBV10-2
TGTGCCAGCAGTTTCCGATTCTACAATGAGCAGTTCTTC | CASSFRFYNEQFF | . | . | TRBJ2-1 | TRBV27
TGTGCCAGCACTCTCGACAGGACTAGCGGGATTTACAATGAGCAGTTCTTC | CASTLDRTSGIYNEQFF | TRBD2 | . | TRBJ2-1 | TRBV28
TGCGCCAGCAGCTTGTGGCAGACCGGAACTGAAGCTTTCTTT | CASSLWQTGTEAFF | . | once | TRBJ1-1 | TRBV5-1
TGTGCCAGCAGCGAAACGAACACCGGGGAGCTGTTTTTT | CASSETNTGELFF | . | . | TRBJ2-2 | TRBV5-4
TGTGCCAGCAGCCTTCAGGGGACTGGAAACACCATATATTTT | CASSLQGTGNTIYF | . | . | TRBJ1-3 | TRBV6-4
TGTGCCAGCAGTCGGACCGGGACAGGGGGCTACGAGCAGTACTTC | CASSRTGTGGYEQYF | TRBD1 | . | TRBJ2-7 | TRBV6-1
TGTGCCAGCAGTGGTGGGGGGCCTAGTCAGCCCCAGCATTTT | CASSGGGPSQPQHF | . | once | TRBJ1-5 | TRBV28
TGTGCCAGCAGTTTATTTTCTGCGGGGGCCTTCCACGAGCAGTACTTC | CASSLFSAGAFHEQYF | . | . | TRBJ2-7 | TRBV28
TGTGCTAGCAGCTTAGCCAGACGAAACTCGAGAACGATTCATGAGCAGTTCTTC | CASSLARRNSRTIHEQFF | . | . | TRBJ2-1 | TRBV7-7
TGCGCCAGCAGGGGCGGGGGATCCCCAACAGAGACCCAGTACTTC | CASRGGGSPTETQYF | TRBD2 | . | TRBJ2-5 | TRBV5-1
TGTGCCAGTAGTACCCCTCTTGAGGGGGCGGGGACCGGGGAGCTGTTTTTT | CASSTPLEGAGTGELFF | . | . | TRBJ2-2 | TRBV19
TGTGCCAGCAGCAGGAGGAGATGGGACTACGAGCAGTACTTC | CASSRRRWDYEQYF | . | . | TRBJ2-7 | TRBV5-8
TGTGCCAGCAGCCAGCCTGGGTTGAGGTGGGAGACCCAGTACTTC | CASSQPGLRWETQYF | . | once | TRBJ2-5 | TRBV4-2
TGCGCCAGCAGCATGCGGGACAATGAGCAGTTCTTC | CASSMRDNEQFF | . | . | TRBJ2-1 | TRBV5-1
TGTGCCAGCAGCCTCCCCGGGACAGCTAACTATGGCTACACCTTC | CASSLPGTANYGYTF | TRBD1 | . | TRBJ1-2 | TRBV14
TGTGCCAGCAGTTACTTCGGGGGGCCCGGCACCGGGGAGCTGTTTTTT | CASSYFGGPGTGELFF | . | . | TRBJ2-2 | TRBV6-6
TGTGCTAGTGGACCCGGGACTAGCGGGAGGGCCAATGAGCAGTTCTTC | CASGPGTSGRANEQFF | TRBD2 | many | TRBJ2-1 | TRBV12-5
TGTGCCAGCTTCCGACAGGGAGTCACTGAAGCTTTCTTT | CASFRQGVTEAFF | TRBD1 | . | TRBJ1-1 | TRBV6-6
TGTGCCAGCAGCTTGGGCGGACAGGGCACAGATACGCAGTATTTT | CASSLGGQGTDTQYF | TRBD1 | . | TRBJ2-3 | TRBV5-4
TGTGCCAGCAGCCCGGGACTAGCGGTCGATGAGCAGTTCTTC | CASSPGLAVDEQFF | TRBD2 | . | TRBJ2-1 | TRBV7-2